The T cell receptor beta chain described here comes from a study of Graves' ophthalmopathy and Graves' hyperthyroidism. TCR beta CDR3 regions were amplified from RNA transcripts. HTBI primers were used in a first-round RT-PCR, which preceded a second-round multiplex PCR. TCRdb fed the multiplex PCR reads into MiXCR, producing one record per CDR3 protein. Among more than 1,000,000 distinct CDR3 sequences, 36% were seen once, and the ten largest hold 11%. The CDR3 totals 14 residues. Trimming took off 2 bases at V and 4 bases at J, with 11 bases between the two ends. Germline V gene sequence: CDR1 SGHDN, CDR2 FVKESK. In this sample, this clonotype turned up many times. In this cohort, patients with other autoimmune diseases, uncontrolled infections, pregnancy or lactation were excluded.

The chain couples TRBV14 to TRBJ1-1, with D uncertain. Sequenced input: peripheral blood or thyroid tissue (not recorded which). The source is an adult man with Graves' hyperthyroidism. DNA of the CDR3: TGTGCCAGCAGCCAACCGCGGCGGGGCACTGAAGCTTTCTTT. This codes for CASSQPRRGTEAFF.